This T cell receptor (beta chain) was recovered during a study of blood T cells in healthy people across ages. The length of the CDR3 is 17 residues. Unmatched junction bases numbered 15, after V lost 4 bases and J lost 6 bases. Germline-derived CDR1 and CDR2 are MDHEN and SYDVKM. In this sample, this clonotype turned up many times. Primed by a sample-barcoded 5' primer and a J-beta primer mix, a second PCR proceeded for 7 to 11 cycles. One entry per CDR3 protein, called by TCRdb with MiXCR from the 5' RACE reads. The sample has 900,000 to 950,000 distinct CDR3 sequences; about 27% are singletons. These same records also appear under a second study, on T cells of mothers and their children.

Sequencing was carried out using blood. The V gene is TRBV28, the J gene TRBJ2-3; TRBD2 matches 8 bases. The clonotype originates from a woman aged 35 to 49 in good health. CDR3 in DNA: TGTGCCAGCAGTTCCTTCATTCGGGGGGGTTTAGGGGATACGCAGTATTTT. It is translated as CASSSFIRGGLGDTQYF.